This is a list of T cell receptor beta chains from one sample in a study of T cell therapy after organ transplantation. Their target antigens are unknown. Produced via immunoSEQ multiplex PCR; TCRdb's table is partial and in-frame only. The sample gives under 4,000 clones, 81% of which show up once; about 43% is in the top ten. The specimen comprised CD8+ T cells from blood, sampled after autologous CMV-specific T cell therapy. These receptors were taken from a human patient who had received a solid organ transplant and had CMV disease. Some T cells may arise from the graft donor. Each CDR3 is given with its conserved first and last residue. D genes are given only for firm matches. The size field is filled for only some rows; it gives once, few, many or a size class.

v_call,j_call,clone_size,d_call,cdr3_nt,cdr3_aa
TRBV7-9,TRBJ2-7,NA,NA,TGTGCCAGCAGCTCCGCCGTGGGAGAGCAGTACTTC,CASSSAVGEQYF
TRBV27,TRBJ2-7,NA,TRBD2,TGTGCCAGCAGTCCGGGGGGGGCGGGACTGAGCTCCTACGAGCAGTACTTC,CASSPGGAGLSSYEQYF
TRBV4-2,TRBJ1-1,NA,TRBD1,TGTGCCAGCAGCCAAGATTGGGCAGGGGGCGTGAACACTGAAGCTTTCTTT,CASSQDWAGGVNTEAFF
TRBV4-1,TRBJ2-2,NA,TRBD1,TGCGCCAGCAGCCGATCCCGGACAGGGAACACCGGGGAGCTGTTTTTT,CASSRSRTGNTGELFF
TRBV15,TRBJ1-5,NA,NA,TGTGCCACCAGCAGAGATCTAACAGGCGAATTAGGCAATCAGCCCCAGCATTTT,CATSRDLTGELGNQPQHF
TRBV7-9,TRBJ1-1,few,NA,TGTGCCAGCAGCTACGCCTTAGGGATTGAAGCTTTCTTT,CASSYALGIEAFF
TRBV5-6,TRBJ2-7,NA,TRBD1,TGTGCCAGCCAGGACAGGGATAACGAGCAGTACTTC,CASQDRDNEQYF
TRBV18,TRBJ1-2,NA,NA,TGTGCCAGCTCACCGGTGGGGGGGAGCGGCTACACCTTC,CASSPVGGSGYTF
TRBV19,TRBJ2-5,once,TRBD1,TGTGCCAGTACTCCGGGGGACAGGGGTGGAGAGACCCAGTACTTC,CASTPGDRGGETQYF
TRBV27,TRBJ1-2,NA,NA,TGTGCCAGCAGCCAAGGACGGATCTATGGCTACACCTTC,CASSQGRIYGYTF
TRBV19,TRBJ2-1,NA,NA,TGTGCCAGTAGTATAGGGAGCTTGTACAATGAGCAGTTCTTC,CASSIGSLYNEQFF
TRBV27,TRBJ1-1,NA,NA,TGTGCCAGCAGTTTTCCCAGGGCAGGTGGCACTGAAGCTTTCTTT,CASSFPRAGGTEAFF
TRBV5-1,TRBJ2-3,NA,TRBD2,TGCGCCAGCAGCTTGGGAGCAACTAGCGGGGGCACAGATACGCAGTATTTT,CASSLGATSGGTDTQYF
TRBV7-3,TRBJ2-7,NA,NA,TGTGCCAGCAGCTTAGGTGAGGGCGCTCAGGTCGAGCAGTACTTC,CASSLGEGAQVEQYF
TRBV19,TRBJ2-1,NA,TRBD2,TGTGCCAGTAGAAGCTGGGGACTAGCGGGCGACAATGAGCAGTTCTTC,CASRSWGLAGDNEQFF
TRBV30,TRBJ2-2,NA,NA,TGTGCCTGGACCCCCGGGGCCGGGGAGCTGTTTTTT,CAWTPGAGELFF
TRBV2,TRBJ2-7,NA,TRBD2,TGTGCCAGCAGTGACTCCTCGGGTACTAGCGGGGGGACCTCCTACGAGCAGTACTTC,CASSDSSGTSGGTSYEQYF
TRBV10-3,TRBJ2-5,NA,TRBD2,TGTGCCATCAGCTTAACCGGGACTAGCGCTGAGACCCAGTACTTC,CAISLTGTSAETQYF
TRBV5-6,TRBJ1-1,NA,NA,TGTGCCAGCAGCTTGGGTCGACCGAGCACTGAAGCTTTCTTT,CASSLGRPSTEAFF
TRBV7-3,TRBJ1-1,NA,NA,TGTGCCAGCAGCTTATTAGGGAACACTGAAGCTTTCTTT,CASSLLGNTEAFF
TRBV9,TRBJ2-5,NA,NA,TGTGCCAGCAGCGTAAGGGGAACAGTTCGAGAGACCCAGTACTTC,CASSVRGTVRETQYF
TRBV27,TRBJ1-5,NA,NA,TGTGCCAGCAGTTTAGGAGGCACGGTGGGGCAGCCCCAGCATTTT,CASSLGGTVGQPQHF
TRBV6-6,TRBJ2-7,NA,NA,TGTGCCAGCAGTTTGAGACAGTTTAGGACCTACGAGCAGTACTTC,CASSLRQFRTYEQYF
TRBV30,TRBJ2-7,NA,TRBD2,TGTGCCTGGAGCATAGGGACTAGCGGGTTCTACGAGCAGTACTTC,CAWSIGTSGFYEQYF
TRBV7-6,TRBJ1-1,NA,NA,TGTGCCAGCAGCTTAGGGGCTCCGGGTACTGAAGCTTTCTTT,CASSLGAPGTEAFF
TRBV27,TRBJ2-5,NA,NA,TGTGCCAGCAGTGCCTTGGGGGCCCGAGAGACCCAGTACTTC,CASSALGARETQYF
TRBV4-3,TRBJ1-5,NA,NA,TGCGCCAGCAGCCAAGATTGGCCCGGGGGCCATCAGCCCCAGCATTTT,CASSQDWPGGHQPQHF
TRBV7-8,TRBJ1-1,NA,NA,TGTGCCAGCAGCCCTCGGCTATCTGAAGCTTTCTTT,CASSPRLSEAFF
TRBV10-3,TRBJ1-1,NA,NA,TGTGCCATCAGTGAGTCCCCGCTTTTACATAGAACTGAAGCTTTCTTT,CAISESPLLHRTEAFF
TRBV5-6,TRBJ2-7,few,TRBD1,TGTGCCAGCAGCTTGGGGACAGGCCTAATAGAGCAGTACTTC,CASSLGTGLIEQYF
TRBV29-1,TRBJ2-3,NA,NA,TGCAGCGTTGGCCCCCCCCCGGCAGATACGCAGTATTTT,CSVGPPPADTQYF
TRBV4-1,TRBJ2-3,once,TRBD1,TGCGCCAGCAGCGCCGGGACAGGGCTTTATACGCAGTATTTT,CASSAGTGLYTQYF
TRBV6-5,TRBJ2-2,NA,NA,TGTGCCAGCTCTGCATCGGGGAGCACCGGGGAGCTGTTTTTT,CASSASGSTGELFF
TRBV7-3,TRBJ2-2,NA,NA,TGTGCCAGCAGCTTTGGCATAGGGACCGGGGAGCTGTTTTTT,CASSFGIGTGELFF
TRBV6-5,TRBJ1-2,NA,NA,TGTGCCAGCAGTTACTCGGGGGCTGACTATGGCTACACCTTC,CASSYSGADYGYTF
TRBV9,TRBJ1-4,NA,NA,TGTGCCAGCAGCGTAGCTCCCGGAGCAACTAATGAAAAACTGTTTTTT,CASSVAPGATNEKLFF
TRBV6-5,TRBJ1-1,NA,NA,TGTGCCAGCAGCATACGGGGAAACACTGAAGCTTTCTTT,CASSIRGNTEAFF
TRBV6-6,TRBJ2-5,NA,NA,TGTGCCAGCAGTGGTCTGGAAAACGGGAAAGAGACCCAGTACTTC,CASSGLENGKETQYF
TRBV9,TRBJ2-2,NA,NA,TGTGCCAGCAGCGTAGAATTTAGTCCCCTGGAGCTGTTTTTT,CASSVEFSPLELFF
TRBV29-1,TRBJ2-1,NA,NA,TGCAGCGTTCAGAGCTACAATGAGCAGTTCTTC,CSVQSYNEQFF
TRBV5-4,TRBJ1-6,NA,NA,TGTGCCAGCAGCTTTTTGGGTTCGGATTCACCCCTCCACTTT,CASSFLGSDSPLHF